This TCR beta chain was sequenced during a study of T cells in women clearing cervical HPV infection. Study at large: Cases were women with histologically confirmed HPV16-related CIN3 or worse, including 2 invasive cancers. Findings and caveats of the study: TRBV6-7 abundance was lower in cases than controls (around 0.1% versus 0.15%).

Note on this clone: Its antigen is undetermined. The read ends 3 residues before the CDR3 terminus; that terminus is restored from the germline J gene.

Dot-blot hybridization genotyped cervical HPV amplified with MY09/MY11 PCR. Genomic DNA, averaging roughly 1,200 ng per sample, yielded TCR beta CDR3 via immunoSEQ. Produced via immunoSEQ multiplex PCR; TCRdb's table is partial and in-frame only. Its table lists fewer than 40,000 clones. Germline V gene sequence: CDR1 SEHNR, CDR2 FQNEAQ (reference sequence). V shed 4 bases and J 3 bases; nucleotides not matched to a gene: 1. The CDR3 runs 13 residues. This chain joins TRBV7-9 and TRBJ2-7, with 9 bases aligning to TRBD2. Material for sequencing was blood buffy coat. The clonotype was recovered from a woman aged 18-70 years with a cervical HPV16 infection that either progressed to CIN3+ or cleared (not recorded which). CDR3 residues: CASSSLAGYEQYF. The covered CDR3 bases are TGTGCCAGCAGCTCACTAGCGGGCTACGAG.